The rows below give T cell receptor beta chains drawn from one sample of a study of CD8+ T cells in alopecia areata. Sequenced by immunoSEQ multiplex PCR; TCRdb stores in-frame clones only, minus some. In the table there are around 200,000 clones, roughly 62% of which are singletons. The sample was CD8+ T cells sorted from blood, taken at week 24, from a patient treated with tofacitinib. The receptors derive from a human donor with alopecia areata. CDR3s include the opening cysteine and the closing phenylalanine or tryptophan. D genes are given only for firm matches. Not all rows give a size; the values are once, few, many and, for expanded clones, a class.

v_call	j_call	clone_size	d_call	cdr3_length	cdr3_aa	cdr3_nt
TRBV29-1	TRBJ2-3	.	TRBD2	17	CSVDGTSGGSRTDTQYF	TGCAGCGTTGATGGCACTAGCGGGGGGTCCCGCACAGATACGCAGTATTTT
TRBV15	TRBJ2-5	.	.	14	CATSRVGYQETQYF	TGTGCCACCAGCAGAGTAGGGTACCAAGAGACCCAGTACTTC
TRBV6-5	TRBJ2-7	once	.	14	CASSGSGDNYEQYF	TGTGCCAGCAGCGGTTCTGGGGATAACTACGAGCAGTACTTC
TRBV6-5	TRBJ2-5	.	.	11	CASSYLESQYF	TGTGCCAGCAGTTACCTGGAGTCTCAGTACTTC
TRBV4-1	TRBJ2-7	once	TRBD2	13	CASSQRGGYEQYF	TGCGCCAGCAGCCAACGGGGGGGGTACGAGCAGTACTTC
TRBV6-4	TRBJ2-1	once	.	16	CASSDSNQGLIDEQFF	TGTGCCAGCAGTGACTCGAACCAGGGGCTTATAGATGAGCAGTTCTTC
TRBV27	TRBJ2-6	.	TRBD1	16	CASSFGQGAGANVLTF	TGTGCCAGCAGTTTTGGACAGGGGGCTGGGGCCAACGTCCTGACTTTC
TRBV2	TRBJ1-4	.	.	16	CASSEGLGRFNEKLFF	TGTGCCAGCAGTGAAGGGCTTGGCAGGTTTAATGAAAAACTGTTTTTT
TRBV27	TRBJ1-5	.	.	14	CASRTGLGNQPQHF	TGTGCCAGCCGGACGGGATTAGGGAATCAGCCCCAGCATTTT
TRBV7-6	TRBJ2-5	few	TRBD1	15	CASSDYRGPEETQYF	TGTGCCAGCAGCGACTACAGGGGGCCCGAGGAGACCCAGTACTTC
TRBV9	TRBJ2-5	once	TRBD2	15	CASSVGGGPQETQYF	TGTGCCAGCAGCGTAGGGGGGGGTCCCCAAGAGACCCAGTACTTC
TRBV10-3	TRBJ1-2	few	.	14	CAISGTRGDYGYTF	TGTGCCATCAGTGGGACCCGCGGGGACTATGGCTACACCTTC
TRBV29-1	TRBJ1-1	few	.	11	CSVSGATEAFF	TGCAGCGTCTCAGGGGCCACTGAAGCTTTCTTT
TRBV4-2	TRBJ2-2	.	.	14	CASSQAGSTGELFF	TGTGCCAGCAGCCAAGCAGGGTCCACCGGGGAGCTGTTTTTT
TRBV2	TRBJ2-1	.	.	14	CASSAVVNEDEQFF	TGTGCCAGCAGTGCCGTAGTTAATGAGGATGAGCAGTTCTTC
TRBV13	TRBJ1-2	.	.	15	CASSLRGPQNYGYTF	TGTGCCAGCAGCTTAAGAGGACCACAAAACTATGGCTACACCTTC
TRBV5-1	TRBJ2-3	.	.	13	CASSLPGTDTQYF	TGCGCCAGCAGCTTGCCGGGAACAGATACGCAGTATTTT
TRBV5-6	TRBJ1-5	.	.	13	CASSRGAGQPQHF	TGTGCCAGCAGCCGGGGGGCCGGTCAGCCCCAGCATTTT
TRBV30	TRBJ2-3	.	TRBD1	12	CAGQGGTDTQYF	TGTGCCGGACAGGGGGGCACAGATACGCAGTATTTT
TRBV5-1	TRBJ2-1	few	TRBD2	16	CASSSHPSGGYNEQFF	TGCGCCAGCAGCTCCCACCCTAGCGGGGGATACAATGAGCAGTTCTTC
TRBV15	TRBJ2-3	.	.	17	CATSRVRGHSSTDTQYF	TGTGCCACCAGCAGAGTACGGGGCCACTCTAGCACAGATACGCAGTATTTT
TRBV30	TRBJ1-5	.	.	12	CAWTQGGQPQHF	TGTGCCTGGACTCAAGGAGGTCAGCCCCAGCATTTT